These 7 T cell receptor beta chains came from one sample sequenced in a study of tumor-infiltrating lymphocytes in oesophageal squamous cell carcinoma. TCRdb processed the PCR reads anew with MiXCR; each CDR3 protein has one entry. Of about 24,000 distinct CDR3 sequences in the sample, 30% to 40% were seen once. Sequenced: esophageal tumor tissue. These receptors were obtained from a male donor with esophageal squamous cell carcinoma.

The chain recombines TRBV5-1 with TRBJ2-5; 15 nucleotides align to TRBD2. The CDR3 spans 16 residues. Germline lookup yields CDR1 SGHRS and CDR2 YFSETQ. V trimming: 2 bases; J trimming: 5 bases; junction bases outside the gene matches: 4. This chain's CDR3 is CASSFGLAGGHETQYF. CDR3 bases: TGCGCCAGCAGCTTTGGACTAGCGGGGGGGCACGAGACCCAGTACTTC.

This clonotype was detected ten times or more. This chain uses TRBV6-1 with TRBJ2-7; weak D call: TRBD1 (5 bases). Trimming pared 2 bases from V and 4 bases from J, leaving 6 bases between. The CDR3 is 12 amino acids. Per the germline V gene, CDR1 is MNHNS and CDR2 is SASEGT. The CDR3 reads CASSEQGYEQYF. CDR3 in DNA: TGTGCCAGCAGTGAACAGGGTTACGAGCAGTACTTC.

The chain has TRBV7-2 and TRBJ2-3; unclear D gene. Germline assignment: CDR1 SGHTA and CDR2 FQGNSA. The length of the CDR3 is 14 residues. V was clipped by 5 bases and J by 2 bases, with 11 bases between them. CDR3 coding DNA: TGTGCCAGCAGCCAAAACCCGCTCACAGATACGCAGTATTTT. It encodes CASSQNPLTDTQYF.

In this sample, this clonotype turned up a few times. The chain joins TRBV11-2 to TRBJ2-7; 10 bases are a match to TRBD2. Germline V gives CDR1 SGHAT, CDR2 FQNNGV. V was pared by 2 bases and J by 7 bases, with 20 bases of the junction left unmatched. This CDR3 is built from 19 residues. DNA for the CDR3: TGTGCCAGCAGCTTATACCGACTAGCGGGCTCATCGGAAGCAGGGGAGCAGTACTTC. It encodes CASSLYRLAGSSEAGEQYF. The full variable domain, completed using reference TRBV11-2 and TRBJ2-7, is EAGVAQSPRYKIIEKRQSVAFWCNPISGHATLYWYQQILGQGPKLLIQFQNNGVVDDSQLPKDRFSAERLKGVDSTLKIQPAKLEDSAVYLCASSLYRLAGSSEAGEQYFGPGTRLTVT.

This clonotype has at least ten counts. V and J are TRBV28 and TRBJ1-2; 7 bases map to TRBD1. Trimming took 4 bases from V and 3 from J; bases not matched to a gene: 11. The CDR3 is 16 amino acids. In germline, CDR1 is MDHEN, CDR2 SYDVKM. CDR3 sequence (DNA): TGTGCCAGCAGTTCCCAGGACAGGCTAAATCACTATGGCTACACCTTC. Its protein is CASSSQDRLNHYGYTF.

This clonotype was counted at least ten times. The chain links TRBV11-2 to TRBJ2-3; D may correspond to TRBD1 or TRBD2 (5 bases each). This CDR3 is built from 14 residues. Germline V CDR1 and CDR2: SGHAT, FQNNGV. V was trimmed by 3 bases and J by 4 bases, leaving 11 bases between them. CDR3 loop: CASSFGTNADTQYF. CDR3 nucleotides: TGTGCCAGCAGCTTCGGGACCAACGCAGATACGCAGTATTTT.

The chain has TRBV7-2 and TRBJ2-2; the match to TRBD2 covers 11 bases. V lost 4 bases, J lost 6 bases, and 4 bases stayed unmatched. Germline loops: CDR1 SGHTA, CDR2 FQGNSA. The CDR3 runs 15 residues. The CDR3 loop reads CASSSTSGAAGELFF. CDR3 nucleotides: TGTGCCAGCAGCTCGACTAGCGGGGCTGCCGGGGAGCTGTTTTTT.